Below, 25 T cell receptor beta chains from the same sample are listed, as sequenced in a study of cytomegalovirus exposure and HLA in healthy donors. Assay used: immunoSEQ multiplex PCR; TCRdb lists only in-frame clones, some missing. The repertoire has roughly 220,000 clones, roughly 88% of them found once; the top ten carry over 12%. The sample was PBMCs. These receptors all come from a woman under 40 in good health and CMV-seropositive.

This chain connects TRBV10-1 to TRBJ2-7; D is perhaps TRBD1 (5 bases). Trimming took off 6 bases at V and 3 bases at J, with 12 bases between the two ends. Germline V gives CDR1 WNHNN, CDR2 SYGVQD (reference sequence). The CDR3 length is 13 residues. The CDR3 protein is CASSPRQNYEQYF. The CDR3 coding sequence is TGCGCCAGCAGCCCCCGACAGAACTACGAGCAGTACTTC.

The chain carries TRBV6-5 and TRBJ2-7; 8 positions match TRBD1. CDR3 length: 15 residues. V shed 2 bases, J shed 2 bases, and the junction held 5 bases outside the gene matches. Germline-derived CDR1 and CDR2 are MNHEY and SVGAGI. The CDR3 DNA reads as TGTGCCAGCAGTTACACTCGACAGGGGACCTACGAGCAGTACTTC. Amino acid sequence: CASSYTRQGTYEQYF.

CDR3 in DNA: TGTGCCAGCAGCTTAGTGCGGACAGGGAAGGAAAAACTGTTTTTT. Amino acid sequence: CASSLVRTGKEKLFF. The rearrangement joins TRBV7-8 to TRBJ1-4; TRBD1 agrees at 8 bases. Germline CDR1 is SGHVS and CDR2 is FQNEAQ. This CDR3 is built from 15 residues. V shed 1 base and J 8 bases; nucleotides not matched to a gene: 6. Together with reference TRBV7-8 and TRBJ1-4, the CDR3 gives the full variable domain: GAGVSQSPRYKVAKRGQDVALRCDPISGHVSLFWYQQALGQGPEFLTYFQNEAQLDKSGLPSDRFFAERPEGSVSTLKIQRTQQEDSAVYLCASSLVRTGKEKLFFGSGTQLSVL.

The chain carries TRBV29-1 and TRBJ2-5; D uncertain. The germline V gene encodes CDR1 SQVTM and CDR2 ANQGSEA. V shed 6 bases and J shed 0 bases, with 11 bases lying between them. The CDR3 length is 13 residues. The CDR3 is CSVDTRNQETQYF. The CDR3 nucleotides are TGCAGCGTAGATACACGAAACCAAGAGACCCAGTACTTC.

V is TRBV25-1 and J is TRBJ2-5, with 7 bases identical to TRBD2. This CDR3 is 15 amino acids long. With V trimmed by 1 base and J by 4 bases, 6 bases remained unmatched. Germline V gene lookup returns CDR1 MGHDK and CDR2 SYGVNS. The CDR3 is CASSELTLATETQYF. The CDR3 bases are TGTGCCAGCAGTGAATTAACACTAGCGACAGAGACCCAGTACTTC.

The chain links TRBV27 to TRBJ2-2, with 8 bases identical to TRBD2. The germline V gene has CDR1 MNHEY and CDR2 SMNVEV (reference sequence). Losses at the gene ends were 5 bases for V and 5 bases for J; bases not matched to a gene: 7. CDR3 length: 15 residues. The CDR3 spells CASSRSGRYTGELFF. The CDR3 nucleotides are TGTGCCAGCAGTAGGAGCGGGAGATATACCGGGGAGCTGTTTTTT.

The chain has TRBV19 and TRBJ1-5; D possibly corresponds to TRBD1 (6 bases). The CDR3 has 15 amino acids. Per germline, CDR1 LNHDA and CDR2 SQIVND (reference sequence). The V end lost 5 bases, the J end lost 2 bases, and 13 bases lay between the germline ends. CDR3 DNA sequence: TGTGCCAGTAGTTACTCGGGGGCTGGCAATCAGCCCCAGCATTTT. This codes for CASSYSGAGNQPQHF.

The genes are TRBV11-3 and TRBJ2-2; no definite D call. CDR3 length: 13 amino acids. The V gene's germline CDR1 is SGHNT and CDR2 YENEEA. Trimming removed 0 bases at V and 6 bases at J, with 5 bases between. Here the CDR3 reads CASSLDLSGELFF. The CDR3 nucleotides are TGTGCCAGCAGCTTAGATTTGTCCGGGGAGCTGTTTTTT.

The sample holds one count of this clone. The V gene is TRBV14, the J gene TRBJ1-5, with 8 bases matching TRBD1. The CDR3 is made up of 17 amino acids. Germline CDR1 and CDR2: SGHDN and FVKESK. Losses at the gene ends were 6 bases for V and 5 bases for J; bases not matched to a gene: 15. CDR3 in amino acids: CASSKEDRALEYQPQHF. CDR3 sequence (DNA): TGTGCCAGCAGTAAAGAGGACAGGGCTCTAGAGTATCAGCCCCAGCATTTT. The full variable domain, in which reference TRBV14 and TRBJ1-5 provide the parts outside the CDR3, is EAGVTQFPSHSVIEKGQTVTLRCDPISGHDNLYWYRRVMGKEIKFLLHFVKESKQDESGMPNNRFLAERTGGTYSTLKVQPAELEDSGVYFCASSKEDRALEYQPQHFGDGTRLSIL.

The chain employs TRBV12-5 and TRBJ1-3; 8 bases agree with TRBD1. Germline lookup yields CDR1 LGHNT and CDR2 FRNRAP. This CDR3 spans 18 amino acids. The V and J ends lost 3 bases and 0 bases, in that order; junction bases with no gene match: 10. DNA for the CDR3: TGTGCTAGTGGTTTTGGGACAGGACTCCTTAGCTCTGGAAACACCATATATTTT. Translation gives CASGFGTGLLSSGNTIYF. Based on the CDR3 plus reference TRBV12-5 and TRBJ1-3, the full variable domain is DARVTQTPRHKVTEMGQEVTMRCQPILGHNTVFWYRQTMMQGLELLAYFRNRAPLDDSGMPKDRFSAEMPDATLATLKIQPSEPRDSAVYFCASGFGTGLLSSGNTIYFGEGSWLTVV.

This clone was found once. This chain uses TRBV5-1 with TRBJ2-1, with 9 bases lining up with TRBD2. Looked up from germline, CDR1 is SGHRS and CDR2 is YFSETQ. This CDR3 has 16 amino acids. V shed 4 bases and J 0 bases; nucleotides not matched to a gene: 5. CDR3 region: CASSPSSGSSYNEQFF. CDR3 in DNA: TGCGCCAGCAGCCCAAGTAGCGGGAGCTCCTACAATGAGCAGTTCTTC.

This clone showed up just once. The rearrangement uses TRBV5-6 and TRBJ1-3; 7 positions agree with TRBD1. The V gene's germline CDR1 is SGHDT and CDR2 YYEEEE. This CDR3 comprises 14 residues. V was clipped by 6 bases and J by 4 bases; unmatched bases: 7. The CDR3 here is CASNFGTAGNTIYF. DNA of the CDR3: TGTGCCAGCAACTTCGGGACAGCAGGAAACACCATATATTTT.

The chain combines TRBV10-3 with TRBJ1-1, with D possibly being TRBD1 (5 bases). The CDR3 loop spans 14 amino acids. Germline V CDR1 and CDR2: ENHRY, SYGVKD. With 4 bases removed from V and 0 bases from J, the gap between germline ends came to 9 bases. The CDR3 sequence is CAISGDRLNTEAFF. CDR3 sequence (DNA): TGTGCCATCAGTGGGGACCGCTTGAACACTGAAGCTTTCTTT.

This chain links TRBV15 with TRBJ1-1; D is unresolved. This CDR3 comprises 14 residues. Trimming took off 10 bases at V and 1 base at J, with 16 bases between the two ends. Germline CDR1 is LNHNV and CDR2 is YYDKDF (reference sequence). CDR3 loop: CAISQRAANTEAFF. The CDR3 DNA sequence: TGTGCCATCTCCCAACGGGCAGCGAACACTGAAGCTTTCTTT.

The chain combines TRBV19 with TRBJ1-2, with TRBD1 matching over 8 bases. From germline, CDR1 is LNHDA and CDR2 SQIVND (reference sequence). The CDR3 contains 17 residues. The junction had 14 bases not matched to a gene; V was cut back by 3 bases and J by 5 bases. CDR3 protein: CASSMLDRVSLYYGYTF. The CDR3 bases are TGTGCCAGTAGTATGCTGGACAGGGTTTCTCTTTATTATGGCTACACCTTC. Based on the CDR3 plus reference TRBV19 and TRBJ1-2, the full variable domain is DGGITQSPKYLFRKEGQNVTLSCEQNLNHDAMYWYRQDPGQGLRLIYYSQIVNDFQKGDIAEGYSVSREKKESFPLTVTSAQKNPTAFYLCASSMLDRVSLYYGYTFGSGTRLTVV.

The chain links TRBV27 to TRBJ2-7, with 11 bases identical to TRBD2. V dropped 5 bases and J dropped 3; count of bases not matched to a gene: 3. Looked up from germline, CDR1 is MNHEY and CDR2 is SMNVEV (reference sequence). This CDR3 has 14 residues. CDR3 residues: CASSHTSGGYEQYF. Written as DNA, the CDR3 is TGTGCCAGCAGTCACACTAGCGGGGGCTACGAGCAGTACTTC.

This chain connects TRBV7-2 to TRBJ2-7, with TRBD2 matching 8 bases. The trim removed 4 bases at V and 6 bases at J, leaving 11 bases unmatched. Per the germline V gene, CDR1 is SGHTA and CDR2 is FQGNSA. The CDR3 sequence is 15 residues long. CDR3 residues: CASSSVPGLVSEQYF. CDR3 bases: TGTGCCAGCAGCTCGGTCCCGGGACTAGTGAGCGAGCAGTACTTC. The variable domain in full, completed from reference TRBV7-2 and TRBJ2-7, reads GAGVSQSPSNKVTEKGKDVELRCDPISGHTALYWYRQSLGQGLEFLIYFQGNSAPDKSGLPSDRFSAERTGGSVSTLTIQRTQQEDSAVYLCASSSVPGLVSEQYFGPGTRLTVT.

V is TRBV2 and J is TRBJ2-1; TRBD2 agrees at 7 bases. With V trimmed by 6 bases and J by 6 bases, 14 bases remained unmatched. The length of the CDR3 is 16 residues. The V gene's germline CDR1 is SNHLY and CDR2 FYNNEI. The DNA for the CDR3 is TGTGCCAGCAGAGAGTCTAGCGGCAAGCCTACCAATGAGCAGTTCTTC. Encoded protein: CASRESSGKPTNEQFF.

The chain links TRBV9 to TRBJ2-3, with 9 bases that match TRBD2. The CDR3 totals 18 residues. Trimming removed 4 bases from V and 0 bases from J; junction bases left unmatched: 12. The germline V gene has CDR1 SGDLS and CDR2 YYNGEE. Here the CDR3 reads CASSNRLAEIPSTDTQYF. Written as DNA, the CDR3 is TGTGCCAGCAGCAACCGACTAGCGGAGATTCCCAGCACAGATACGCAGTATTTT.

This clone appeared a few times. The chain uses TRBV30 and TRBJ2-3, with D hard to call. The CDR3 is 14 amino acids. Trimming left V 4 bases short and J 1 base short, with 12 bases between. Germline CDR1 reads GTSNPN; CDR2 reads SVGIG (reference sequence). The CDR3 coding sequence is TGTGCCTGGAATTCTGGGTCTGGCACAGATACGCAGTATTTT. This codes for CAWNSGSGTDTQYF.

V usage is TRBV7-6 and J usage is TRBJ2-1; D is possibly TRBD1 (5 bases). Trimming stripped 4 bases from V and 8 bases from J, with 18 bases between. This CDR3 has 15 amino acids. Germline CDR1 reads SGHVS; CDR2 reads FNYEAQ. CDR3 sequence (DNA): TGTGCCAGCAGCTACTCAATGACAGCTGCGGATGAGCAGTTCTTC. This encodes CASSYSMTAADEQFF.

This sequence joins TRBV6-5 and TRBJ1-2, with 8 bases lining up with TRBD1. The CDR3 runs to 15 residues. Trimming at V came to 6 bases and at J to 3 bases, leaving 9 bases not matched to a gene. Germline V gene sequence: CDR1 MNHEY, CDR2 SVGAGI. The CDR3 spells CASSLGQAAYYGYTF. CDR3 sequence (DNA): TGTGCCAGCAGCCTGGGACAGGCCGCCTACTATGGCTACACCTTC.

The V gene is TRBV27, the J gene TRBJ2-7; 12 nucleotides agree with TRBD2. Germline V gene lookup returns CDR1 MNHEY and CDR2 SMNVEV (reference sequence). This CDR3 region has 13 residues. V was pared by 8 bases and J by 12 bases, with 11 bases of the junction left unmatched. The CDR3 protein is CASRLRLAGVLYF. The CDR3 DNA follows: TGTGCCAGCCGATTGAGACTAGCGGGAGTCTTGTACTTC.

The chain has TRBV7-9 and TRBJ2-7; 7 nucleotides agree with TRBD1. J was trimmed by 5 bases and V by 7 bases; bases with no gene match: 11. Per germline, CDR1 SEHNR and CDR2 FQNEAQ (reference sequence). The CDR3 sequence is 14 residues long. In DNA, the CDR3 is TGTGCCAGCACAATAGAGACAGGGATCGACGAGCAGTACTTC. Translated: CASTIETGIDEQYF.

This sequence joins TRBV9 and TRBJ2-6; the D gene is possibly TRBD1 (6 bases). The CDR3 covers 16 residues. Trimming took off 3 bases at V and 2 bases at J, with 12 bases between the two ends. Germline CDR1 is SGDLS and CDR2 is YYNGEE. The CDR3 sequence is CASSENEGAGANVLTF. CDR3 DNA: TGTGCCAGCAGCGAAAATGAGGGGGCTGGGGCCAACGTCCTGACTTTC.